A single sample is the source of the 26 T cell receptor beta chains below, sequenced in a study of blood T cells in healthy people across ages. Primed by a sample-barcoded 5' primer and a J-beta primer mix, a second PCR proceeded for about 6 to 12 cycles. From the 5' RACE reads, TCRdb called clonotypes with MiXCR, one entry per CDR3 protein. The sample has 700,000 to 850,000 distinct CDR3 sequences, 53% seen once; the top ten hold approximately 41%. Sequenced sample: blood. These receptor sequences come from an elderly man in good health.

The chain employs TRBV7-2 and TRBJ2-5; D possibly corresponds to TRBD2 (5 bases). The germline V and J ends were trimmed by 5 bases and 11 bases, with 12 bases remaining between them. The germline gives CDR1 SGHTA, CDR2 FQGNSA. The CDR3 covers 11 residues. Written as DNA, the CDR3 is TGTGCCAGCAGCACGACAAGGGAGCAGTACTTC. Translation: CASSTTREQYF.

The V gene is TRBV15, the J gene TRBJ2-1; TRBD2 might be the D (7 bases). Gene TRBJ2-7 matches the end of the DNA better, so the J call may be wrong. Per germline, CDR1 LNHNV and CDR2 YYDKDF (reference sequence). There are 14 residues in the CDR3. In DNA, the CDR3 is TGTGCCACGTTCGGGGGGCTTCCCTACAATGAGCAGTACTTC. It encodes CATFGGLPYNEQYF.

V and J are TRBV5-4 and TRBJ2-5; D is undetermined. The V end was cut by 0 bases, the J end by 3 bases, with 9 bases between. Germline V gene lookup returns CDR1 SGHNT and CDR2 YYREEE (reference sequence). This CDR3 has 14 amino acids. This CDR3 is CASSLGATKETQYF. For the CDR3, the DNA is TGTGCCAGCAGCTTGGGAGCGACCAAAGAGACCCAGTACTTC. Combining the CDR3 with reference TRBV5-4 and TRBJ2-5 gives the whole variable domain ETGVTQSPTHLIKTRGQQVTLRCSSQSGHNTVSWYQQALGQGPQFIFQYYREEENGRGNFPPRFSGLQFPNYSSELNVNALELDDSALYLCASSLGATKETQYFGPGTRLLVL.

The V call is TRBV20-1, the J call TRBJ2-7; D possibly corresponds to TRBD2 (6 bases). The V gene lost 1 base and the J gene lost 2 bases, with 15 bases spanning the gap. The germline CDR1 and CDR2 sequences are DFQATT and SNEGSKA (reference sequence). This CDR3 has 15 amino acids. CDR3: CSARAGLSRTYEQYF. CDR3 in DNA: TGCAGTGCTAGAGCGGGACTCTCCCGTACCTACGAGCAGTACTTC.

CDR3 residues: CSAELGQGVYEQYF. The CDR3 DNA sequence: TGCAGTGCTGAGCTTGGACAGGGAGTTTACGAGCAGTACTTC. V usage is TRBV20-1 and J usage is TRBJ2-7; 8 nucleotides match TRBD1. There are 14 residues in the CDR3. J gave up 4 bases and V 5 bases, and 10 bases lay outside the gene matches. CDR1 and CDR2 (germline): DFQATT, SNEGSKA (reference sequence).

J is TRBJ2-5 and V is TRBV6-1, with 11 bases lining up with TRBD2. The CDR3 has 15 residues. CDR1 and CDR2 from the germline V gene are MNHNS and SASEGT. With V trimmed by 6 bases and J by 5 bases, 8 bases remained unmatched. For the CDR3, the DNA is TGTGCCAGCAGACCGACTAGCGGGATTCCGGAGACCCAGTACTTC. Translated, it gives CASRPTSGIPETQYF.

This chain links TRBV29-1 with TRBJ1-2; D call uncertain. There are 12 residues in the CDR3. Trimming pared 3 bases from V and 6 bases from J, leaving 11 bases between. Germline-derived CDR1 and CDR2 are SQVTM and ANQGSEA. CDR3 DNA: TGCAGCGTTGATTCAGGAATCAATGGCTACACCTTC. Translating gives CSVDSGINGYTF. Full variable domain (missing parts from reference TRBV29-1 and TRBJ1-2): SAVISQKPSRDICQRGTSLTIQCQVDSQVTMMFWYRQQPGQSLTLIATANQGSEATYESGFVIDKFPISRPNLTFSTLTVSNMSPEDSSIYLCSVDSGINGYTFGSGTRLTVV.

The chain links TRBV7-2 to TRBJ2-3; 12 bases match TRBD2. The germline V gene has CDR1 SGHTA and CDR2 FQGNSA. V trimming: 4 bases; J trimming: 2 bases; junction bases outside the gene matches: 4. The CDR3 runs to 16 residues. The CDR3 spells CASSWTSGMSTDTQYF. CDR3 coding DNA: TGTGCCAGCAGCTGGACTAGCGGGATGTCCACAGATACGCAGTATTTT.

The genes are TRBV6-5 and TRBJ2-7, with 10 bases matching TRBD1. Germline V lookup: CDR1 MNHEY, CDR2 SVGAGI. The CDR3 has 15 amino acids. V lost 6 bases, J lost 6 bases, and 11 bases stayed unmatched. The CDR3 DNA follows: TGTGCCAGCAGCCCCTCCGGGACAGGGGCTCGCGAGCAGTACTTC. Its protein product is CASSPSGTGAREQYF.

This clonotype was seen more than once but under ten times. V gene TRBV5-1 combines with J gene TRBJ2-4; 7 bases are shared with TRBD1. The CDR3 has 14 amino acids. J lost 4 bases, V lost 0 bases, and 1 base had no gene match. Germline lookup yields CDR1 SGHRS and CDR2 YFSETQ. CDR3 residues: CASSLEGQKNIQYF. CDR3 coding DNA: TGCGCCAGCAGCTTGGAGGGACAGAAAAACATTCAGTACTTC.

The chain joins TRBV5-1 to TRBJ1-1, with TRBD1 matching 8 bases. V lost 4 bases to trimming and J lost 4 bases; unmatched junction nucleotides: 12. Germline V lookup: CDR1 SGHRS, CDR2 YFSETQ. This CDR3 comprises 16 residues. The CDR3 loop reads CASSPDRVIVGTEAFF. CDR3 nucleotide sequence: TGCGCCAGCAGCCCGGACAGGGTTATAGTCGGCACTGAAGCTTTCTTT.

V is TRBV18 and J is TRBJ1-1; D is possibly TRBD1 (6 bases). This CDR3 spans 13 amino acids. V was trimmed by 8 bases and J by 1 base, leaving 11 bases between them. Germline V gene lookup returns CDR1 KGHSH and CDR2 LQKENI. The CDR3 here is CASTPQGNTEAFF. CDR3 DNA: TGTGCCAGCACCCCACAGGGGAACACTGAAGCTTTCTTT.

This clonotype is a singleton in its sample. V gene TRBV6-1 combines with J gene TRBJ2-3; TRBD1 is a possible D gene (6 bases). The germline CDR1 and CDR2 sequences are MNHNS and SASEGT. V gave up 2 bases and J gave up 0 bases, with 12 bases separating them. The CDR3 is 16 residues long. CDR3 coding DNA: TGTGCCAGCAGTGAACGAGGGACATTTAGCACAGATACGCAGTATTTT. It translates to CASSERGTFSTDTQYF.

The chain couples TRBV4-1 to TRBJ2-1; a possible D gene is TRBD2 (5 bases). The CDR3 totals 14 residues. V lost 0 bases, J lost 7 bases, and 10 bases lay in between. In germline, CDR1 is MGHRA, CDR2 YSYEKL. The chain's CDR3 is CASSQDPQRNEQFF. The CDR3, as DNA: TGCGCCAGCAGCCAAGACCCTCAGCGGAATGAGCAGTTCTTC.

A few counts support this clonotype. The chain carries TRBV2 and TRBJ2-7; a weak D match, TRBD2 (5 bases). The CDR3 is 14 residues long. The germline CDR1 and CDR2 sequences are SNHLY and FYNNEI. V gave up 4 bases and J gave up 6 bases, with 16 bases separating them. This CDR3 reads CASSGREGWGEQYF. CDR3 coding DNA: TGTGCCAGCAGTGGTAGAGAGGGATGGGGCGAGCAGTACTTC.

This clonotype was counted a few times. The chain combines TRBV5-1 with TRBJ2-7, with D tentatively TRBD2 (6 bases). The DNA end is more similar to TRBJ2-5, so the J call may be wrong. Germline loops: CDR1 SGHRS, CDR2 YFSETQ. The CDR3 loop spans 12 amino acids. CDR3 in DNA: TGCGCCAGCAGCTACTTCGGGGGGACCCAGTACTTC. Protein product: CASSYFGGTQYF.

This clonotype showed up just a few times. This rearrangement joins TRBV29-1 to TRBJ2-7; D gene ambiguous. The CDR3 runs 13 residues. V was shortened by 4 bases and J by 6 bases, with 16 bases between the two germline ends. The V gene's germline CDR1 is SQVTM and CDR2 ANQGSEA. The CDR3 bases are TGCAGCGTTGCCCAAAGACTCTTAACCGAGCAGTACTTC. Amino acids: CSVAQRLLTEQYF.

This clonotype occurred a few times. This sequence joins TRBV20-1 and TRBJ2-1, with 10 bases identical to TRBD1. The length of the CDR3 is 13 residues. V lost 7 bases to trimming and J lost 4 bases; unmatched junction nucleotides: 4. CDR1 is DFQATT and CDR2 is SNEGSKA in the germline V gene (reference sequence). CDR3 loop: CSVPGQGYNEQFF. CDR3 sequence (DNA): TGCAGTGTGCCGGGACAGGGGTACAATGAGCAGTTCTTC.

This clonotype was counted at least ten times. V usage is TRBV5-1 and J usage is TRBJ2-5, with unresolved D. Trimming removed 1 base at V and 5 bases at J, with 6 bases between. The CDR3 is made up of 12 amino acids. CDR1 and CDR2 (germline): SGHRS, YFSETQ. CDR3 sequence: CASSLIDETQYF. CDR3 DNA sequence: TGCGCCAGCAGCTTGATTGATGAGACCCAGTACTTC.

This rearrangement joins TRBV20-1 to TRBJ2-1; 10 bases are a match to TRBD2. CDR3 size: 16 residues. The V and J ends lost 0 bases and 2 bases, in that order; junction bases with no gene match: 4. Per germline, CDR1 DFQATT and CDR2 SNEGSKA (reference sequence). CDR3 DNA: TGCAGTGCTAGAGATCGGCTAGCGGGAGCCTACAATGAGCAGTTCTTC. It encodes CSARDRLAGAYNEQFF.

J is TRBJ2-3 and V is TRBV24-1; 8 bases agree with TRBD2. Germline values: CDR1 KGHDR, CDR2 SFDVKD. The CDR3 consists of 15 residues. Trimming took 6 bases from V and 1 from J; bases not matched to a gene: 5. The CDR3 coding sequence is TGTGCCACCAGTCTCCGGCGGGGGGGCACAGATACGCAGTATTTT. Its translation is CATSLRRGGTDTQYF.

The rearrangement joins TRBV9 to TRBJ2-7, with D perhaps matching TRBD1 (6 bases). Trimming shortened V by 0 bases and J by 7 bases, and 17 bases separated the two germline ends. The CDR3 covers 15 residues. Germline CDR1 and CDR2: SGDLS and YYNGEE. As DNA, the CDR3 is TGTGCCAGCAGCGTAGCGGTAATGGGGGCGAATGAGCAGTACTTC. Translation gives CASSVAVMGANEQYF. The whole variable domain, remainder taken from reference TRBV9 and TRBJ2-7, is DSGVTQTPKHLITATGQRVTLRCSPRSGDLSVYWYQQSLDQGLQFLIQYYNGEERAKGNILERFSAQQFPDLHSELNLSSLELGDSALYFCASSVAVMGANEQYFGPGTRLTVT.

The chain uses TRBV24-1 and TRBJ2-5; D is undetermined. The V end was cut by 1 base, the J end by 13 bases, with 9 bases between. CDR3 length: 11 residues. CDR1 KGHDR and CDR2 SFDVKD come from the germline V gene. This CDR3 is CATSDLGKTYF. CDR3 nucleotides: TGTGCCACCAGTGATTTAGGCAAGACGTACTTC.

The V gene is TRBV6-6, the J gene TRBJ2-7, with 8 bases lining up with TRBD2. V shed 7 bases and J 0 bases; nucleotides not matched to a gene: 2. Germline V lookup: CDR1 MNHNY, CDR2 SVGAGI (reference sequence). The CDR3 contains 13 residues. In nucleotides, the CDR3 is TGTGCCAGCAAAGGACTAGCCTCCTACGAGCAGTACTTC. Its protein product is CASKGLASYEQYF.

The genes are TRBV11-2 and TRBJ1-5; no clear D gene. The germline CDR1 and CDR2 sequences are SGHAT and FQNNGV. The V end lost 1 base, the J end lost 7 bases, and 8 bases lay between the germline ends. CDR3 length: 13 amino acids. The CDR3 nucleotides are TGTGCCAGCAGCTTAGGGGTGGAACAGCCCCAGCATTTT. Protein product: CASSLGVEQPQHF. The whole variable domain, filled in from reference TRBV11-2 and TRBJ1-5, reads EAGVAQSPRYKIIEKRQSVAFWCNPISGHATLYWYQQILGQGPKLLIQFQNNGVVDDSQLPKDRFSAERLKGVDSTLKIQPAKLEDSAVYLCASSLGVEQPQHFGDGTRLSIL.

CDR3 in amino acids: CASSGGTQAEKLFF. The CDR3 DNA reads TGTGCCAGCAGCGGTGGGACCCAGGCTGAAAAACTGTTTTTT. This chain uses TRBV7-2 with TRBJ1-4; maybe TRBD1 (5 bases). Trimming removed 5 bases at V and 7 bases at J, with 14 bases between. The CDR3 is 14 residues long. Germline loops: CDR1 SGHTA, CDR2 FQGNSA.